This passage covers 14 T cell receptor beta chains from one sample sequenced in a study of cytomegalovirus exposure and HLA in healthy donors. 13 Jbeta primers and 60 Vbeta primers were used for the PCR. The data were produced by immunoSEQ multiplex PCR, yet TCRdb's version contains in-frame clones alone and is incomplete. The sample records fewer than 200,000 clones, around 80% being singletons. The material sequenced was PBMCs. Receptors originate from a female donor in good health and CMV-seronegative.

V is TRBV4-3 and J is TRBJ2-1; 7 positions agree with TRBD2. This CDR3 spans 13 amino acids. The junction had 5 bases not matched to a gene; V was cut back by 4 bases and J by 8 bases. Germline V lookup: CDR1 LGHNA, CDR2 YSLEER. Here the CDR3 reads CASSPQTSDEQFF. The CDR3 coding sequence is TGCGCCAGCAGCCCTCAAACTAGCGATGAGCAGTTCTTC.

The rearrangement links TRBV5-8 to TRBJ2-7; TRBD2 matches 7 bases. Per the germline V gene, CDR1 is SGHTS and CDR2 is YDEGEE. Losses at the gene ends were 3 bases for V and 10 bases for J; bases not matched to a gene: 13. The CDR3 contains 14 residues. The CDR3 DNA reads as TGTGCCAGCAGCTCCCTAGTTATCGGACTAGGACAGTACTTC. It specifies CASSSLVIGLGQYF.

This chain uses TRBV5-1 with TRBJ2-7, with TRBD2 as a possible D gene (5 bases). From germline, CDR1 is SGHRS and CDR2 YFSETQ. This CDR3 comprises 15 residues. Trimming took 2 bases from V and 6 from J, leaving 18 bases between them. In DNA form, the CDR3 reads TGCGCCAGCAGCTTTAAACTAGGTCAGGTGACCGAGCAGTACTTC. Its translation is CASSFKLGQVTEQYF.

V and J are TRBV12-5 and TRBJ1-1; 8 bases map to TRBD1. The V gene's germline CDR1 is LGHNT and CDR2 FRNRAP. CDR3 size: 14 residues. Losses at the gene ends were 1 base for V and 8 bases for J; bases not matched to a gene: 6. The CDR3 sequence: CASGLAYRGSEAFF. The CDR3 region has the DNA TGTGCTAGTGGTTTGGCGTACAGGGGGAGCGAAGCTTTCTTT.

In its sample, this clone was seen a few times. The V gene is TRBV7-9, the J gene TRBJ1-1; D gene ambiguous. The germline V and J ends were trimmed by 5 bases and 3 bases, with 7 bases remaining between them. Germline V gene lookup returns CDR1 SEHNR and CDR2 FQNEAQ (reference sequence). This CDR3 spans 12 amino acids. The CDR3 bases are TGTGCCAGCAGCATTCAGTACACTGAAGCTTTCTTT. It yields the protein CASSIQYTEAFF.

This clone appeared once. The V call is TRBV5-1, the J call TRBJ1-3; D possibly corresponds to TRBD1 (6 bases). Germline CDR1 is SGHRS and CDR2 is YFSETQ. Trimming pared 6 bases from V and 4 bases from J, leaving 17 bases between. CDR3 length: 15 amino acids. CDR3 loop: CASKSGGQSGNTIYF. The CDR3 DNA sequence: TGCGCCAGCAAAAGTGGCGGACAGTCGGGAAACACCATATATTTT.

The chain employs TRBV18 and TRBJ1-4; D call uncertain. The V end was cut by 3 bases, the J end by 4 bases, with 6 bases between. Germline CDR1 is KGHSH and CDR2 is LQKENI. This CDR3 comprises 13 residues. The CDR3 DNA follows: TGTGCCAGCTCACCTACGGTTAATGAAAAACTGTTTTTT. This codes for CASSPTVNEKLFF.

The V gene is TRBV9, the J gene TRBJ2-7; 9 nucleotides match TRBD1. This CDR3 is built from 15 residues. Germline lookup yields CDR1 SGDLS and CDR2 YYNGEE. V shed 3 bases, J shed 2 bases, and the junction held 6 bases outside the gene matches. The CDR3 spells CASSGPGQGPYEQYF. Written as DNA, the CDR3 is TGTGCCAGCAGCGGACCGGGACAGGGACCCTACGAGCAGTACTTC. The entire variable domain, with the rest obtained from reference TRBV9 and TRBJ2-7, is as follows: DSGVTQTPKHLITATGQRVTLRCSPRSGDLSVYWYQQSLDQGLQFLIQYYNGEERAKGNILERFSAQQFPDLHSELNLSSLELGDSALYFCASSGPGQGPYEQYFGPGTRLTVT.

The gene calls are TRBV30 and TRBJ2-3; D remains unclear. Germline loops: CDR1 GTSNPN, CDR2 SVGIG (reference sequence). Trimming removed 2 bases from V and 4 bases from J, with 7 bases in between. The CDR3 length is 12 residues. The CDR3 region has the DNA TGTGCCTGGAGTTTCACAGCAGATACGCAGTATTTT. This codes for CAWSFTADTQYF.

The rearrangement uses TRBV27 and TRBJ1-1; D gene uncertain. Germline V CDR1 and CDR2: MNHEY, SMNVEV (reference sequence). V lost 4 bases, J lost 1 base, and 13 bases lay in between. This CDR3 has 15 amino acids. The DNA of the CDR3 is TGTGCCAGCAGTTGGGCTTATGAAGGGAACACTGAAGCTTTCTTT. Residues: CASSWAYEGNTEAFF.

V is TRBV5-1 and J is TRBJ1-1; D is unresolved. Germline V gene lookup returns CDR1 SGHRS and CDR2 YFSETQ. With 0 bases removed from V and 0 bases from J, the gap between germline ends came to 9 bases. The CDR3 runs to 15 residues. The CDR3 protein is CASSLDGELNTEAFF. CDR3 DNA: TGCGCCAGCAGCTTGGATGGAGAACTGAACACTGAAGCTTTCTTT. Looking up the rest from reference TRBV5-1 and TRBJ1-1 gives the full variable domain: KAGVTQTPRYLIKTRGQQVTLSCSPISGHRSVSWYQQTPGQGLQFLFEYFSETQRNKGNFPGRFSGRQFSNSRSEMNVSTLELGDSALYLCASSLDGELNTEAFFGQGTRLTVV.

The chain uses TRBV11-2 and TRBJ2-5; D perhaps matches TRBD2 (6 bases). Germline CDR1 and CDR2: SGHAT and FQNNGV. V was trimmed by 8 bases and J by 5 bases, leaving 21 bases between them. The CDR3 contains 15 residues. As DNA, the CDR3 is TGTGCCAGCGCTGACGTCCGGGAGCTGGGGGAGACCCAGTACTTC. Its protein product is CASADVRELGETQYF.

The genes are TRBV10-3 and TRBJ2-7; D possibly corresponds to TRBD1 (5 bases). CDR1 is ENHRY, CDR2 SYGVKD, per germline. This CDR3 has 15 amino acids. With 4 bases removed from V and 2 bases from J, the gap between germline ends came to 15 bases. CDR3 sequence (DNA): TGTGCCATCAGTGGCGCGGCTAGGGGTCCCTACGAGCAGTACTTC. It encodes CAISGAARGPYEQYF.

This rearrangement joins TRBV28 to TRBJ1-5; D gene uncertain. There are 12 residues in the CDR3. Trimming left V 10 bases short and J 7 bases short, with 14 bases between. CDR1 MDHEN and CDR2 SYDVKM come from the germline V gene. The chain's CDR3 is CATSGGLQPQHF. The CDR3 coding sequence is TGTGCCACCTCGGGAGGGTTACAGCCCCAGCATTTT.